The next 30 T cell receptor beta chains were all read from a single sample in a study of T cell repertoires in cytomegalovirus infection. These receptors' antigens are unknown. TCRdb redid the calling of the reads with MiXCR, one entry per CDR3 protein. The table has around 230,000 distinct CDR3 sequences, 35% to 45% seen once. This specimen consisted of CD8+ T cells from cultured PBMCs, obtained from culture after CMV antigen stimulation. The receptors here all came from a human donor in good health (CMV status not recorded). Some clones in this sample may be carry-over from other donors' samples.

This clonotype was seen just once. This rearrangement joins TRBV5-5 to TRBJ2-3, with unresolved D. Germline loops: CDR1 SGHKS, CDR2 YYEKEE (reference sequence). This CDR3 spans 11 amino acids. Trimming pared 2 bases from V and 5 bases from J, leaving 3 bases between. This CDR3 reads CASSFVDTQYF. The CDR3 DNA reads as TGTGCCAGCAGCTTTGTAGATACGCAGTATTTT.

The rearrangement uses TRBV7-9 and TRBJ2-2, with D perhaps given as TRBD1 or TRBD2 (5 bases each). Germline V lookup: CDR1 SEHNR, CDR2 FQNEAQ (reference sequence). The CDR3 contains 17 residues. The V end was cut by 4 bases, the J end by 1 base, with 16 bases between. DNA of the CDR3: TGTGCCAGCAGCTCGATGAGGGGATCGGGGAACACCGGGGAGCTGTTTTTT. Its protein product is CASSSMRGSGNTGELFF.

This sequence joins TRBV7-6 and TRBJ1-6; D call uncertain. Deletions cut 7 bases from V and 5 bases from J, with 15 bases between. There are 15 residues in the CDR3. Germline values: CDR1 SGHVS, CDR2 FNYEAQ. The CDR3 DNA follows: TGTGCCAGCACCCCCAACACTGCAGATAATTCACCCCTCCACTTT. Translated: CASTPNTADNSPLHF.

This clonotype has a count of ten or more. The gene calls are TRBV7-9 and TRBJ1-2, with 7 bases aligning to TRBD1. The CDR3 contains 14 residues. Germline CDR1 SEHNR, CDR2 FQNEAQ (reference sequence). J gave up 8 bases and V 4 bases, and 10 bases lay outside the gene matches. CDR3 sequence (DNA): TGTGCCAGCAGCTCCCGAGGACAGGCCTTCGGCTACACCTTC. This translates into CASSSRGQAFGYTF.

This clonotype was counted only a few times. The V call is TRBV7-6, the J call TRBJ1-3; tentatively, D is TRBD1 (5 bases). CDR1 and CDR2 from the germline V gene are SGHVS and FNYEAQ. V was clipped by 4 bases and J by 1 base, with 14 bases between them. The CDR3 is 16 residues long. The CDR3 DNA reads TGTGCCAGCAGCTCCTCCAAGGGGCTATCTGGAAACACCATATATTTT. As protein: CASSSSKGLSGNTIYF.

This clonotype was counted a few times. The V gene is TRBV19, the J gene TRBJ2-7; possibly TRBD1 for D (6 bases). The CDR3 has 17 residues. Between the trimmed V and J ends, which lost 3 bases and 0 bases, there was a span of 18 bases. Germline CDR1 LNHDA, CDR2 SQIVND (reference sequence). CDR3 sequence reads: CASSIEWQGPSSYEQYF. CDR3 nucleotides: TGTGCCAGTAGTATTGAATGGCAGGGGCCGAGCTCCTACGAGCAGTACTTC.

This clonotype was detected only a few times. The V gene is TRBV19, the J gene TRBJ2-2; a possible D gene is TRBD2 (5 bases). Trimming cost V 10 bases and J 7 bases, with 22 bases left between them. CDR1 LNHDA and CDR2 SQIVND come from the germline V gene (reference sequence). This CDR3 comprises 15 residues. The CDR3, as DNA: TGTGCCACCTGCAGTACCAAGAACGGGGTCGGGGAGCTGTTTTTT. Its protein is CATCSTKNGVGELFF.

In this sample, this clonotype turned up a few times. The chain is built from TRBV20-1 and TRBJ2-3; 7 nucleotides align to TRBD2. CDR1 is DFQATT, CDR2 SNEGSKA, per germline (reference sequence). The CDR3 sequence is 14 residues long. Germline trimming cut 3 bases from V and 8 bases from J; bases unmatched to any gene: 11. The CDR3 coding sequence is TGCAGTGCTAGTGGACGGGGGGTGCTTCTTACGCAGTATTTT. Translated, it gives CSASGRGVLLTQYF.

CDR3 protein: CASSRVADNEQFF. CDR3 nucleotide sequence: TGCGCCAGCAGCAGAGTAGCGGACAATGAGCAGTTCTTC. The rearrangement uses TRBV5-1 and TRBJ2-1; perhaps TRBD2 as D (6 bases). Germline V CDR1 and CDR2: SGHRS, YFSETQ. The length of the CDR3 is 13 residues. V lost 4 bases to trimming and J lost 5 bases, with 10 bases between them.

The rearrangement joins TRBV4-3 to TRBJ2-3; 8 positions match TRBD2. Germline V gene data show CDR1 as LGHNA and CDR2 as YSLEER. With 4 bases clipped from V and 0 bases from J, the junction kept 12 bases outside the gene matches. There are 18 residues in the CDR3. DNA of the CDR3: TGCGCCAGCAGCCCCCGAGCGGGAGAGTGGAGAAGCACAGATACGCAGTATTTT. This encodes CASSPRAGEWRSTDTQYF.

DNA for the CDR3: TGTGCCAGCAGCTTAGGAGGGGGGAATTCCCTCTACAATGAGCAGTTCTTC. Translated, it gives CASSLGGGNSLYNEQFF. V gene TRBV11-3 combines with J gene TRBJ2-1; D is perhaps TRBD1 or TRBD2 (6 bases each). The CDR3 length is 17 residues. Trimming left V 1 base short and J 3 bases short, with 16 bases between. The V gene's germline CDR1 is SGHNT and CDR2 YENEEA.

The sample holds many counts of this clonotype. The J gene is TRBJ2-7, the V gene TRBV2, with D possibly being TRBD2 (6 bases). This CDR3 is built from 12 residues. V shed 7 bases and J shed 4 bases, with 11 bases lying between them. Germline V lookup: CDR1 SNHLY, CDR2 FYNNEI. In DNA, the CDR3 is TGTGCCAGCAACAAACGGGGGTACGAGCAGTACTTC. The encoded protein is CASNKRGYEQYF. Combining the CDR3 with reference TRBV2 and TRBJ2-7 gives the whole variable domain EPEVTQTPSHQVTQMGQEVILRCVPISNHLYFYWYRQILGQKVEFLVSFYNNEISEKSEIFDDQFSVERPDGSNFTLKIRSTKLEDSAMYFCASNKRGYEQYFGPGTRLTVT.

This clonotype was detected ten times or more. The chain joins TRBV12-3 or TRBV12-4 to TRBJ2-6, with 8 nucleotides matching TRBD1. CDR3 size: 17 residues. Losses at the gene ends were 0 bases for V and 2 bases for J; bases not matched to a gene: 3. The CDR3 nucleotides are TGTGCCAGCAGTTTAGCCCCGGACAGGGCTGGGGCCAACGTCCTGACTTTC. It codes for CASSLAPDRAGANVLTF.

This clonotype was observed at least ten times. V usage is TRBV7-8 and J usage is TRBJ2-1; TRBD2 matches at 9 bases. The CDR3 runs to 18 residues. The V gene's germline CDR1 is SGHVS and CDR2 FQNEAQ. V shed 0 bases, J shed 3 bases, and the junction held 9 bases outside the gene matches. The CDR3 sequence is CASSLALLAGEVYNEQFF. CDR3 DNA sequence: TGTGCCAGCAGCTTAGCGCTTTTAGCGGGAGAGGTCTACAATGAGCAGTTCTTC. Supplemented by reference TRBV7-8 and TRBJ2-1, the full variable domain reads GAGVSQSPRYKVAKRGQDVALRCDPISGHVSLFWYQQALGQGPEFLTYFQNEAQLDKSGLPSDRFFAERPEGSVSTLKIQRTQQEDSAVYLCASSLALLAGEVYNEQFFGPGTRLTVL.

As DNA, the CDR3 is TGTGCCAGCAGCCAAGATTTCATCGGGGAAGCAGACAATGAGCAGTTCTTC. This encodes CASSQDFIGEADNEQFF. The chain recombines TRBV14 with TRBJ2-1; D perhaps matches TRBD2 (5 bases). V was cut by 0 bases and J by 5 bases, with 17 bases left in between. Germline CDR1 SGHDN, CDR2 FVKESK. The CDR3 spans 17 residues.

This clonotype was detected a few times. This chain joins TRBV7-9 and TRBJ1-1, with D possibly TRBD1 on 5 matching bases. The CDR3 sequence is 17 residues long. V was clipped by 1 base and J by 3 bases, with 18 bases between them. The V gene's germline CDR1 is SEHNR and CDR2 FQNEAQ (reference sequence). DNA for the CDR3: TGTGCCAGCAGCTTAGATTCCCGAGGCAGGGTGGACACTGAAGCTTTCTTT. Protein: CASSLDSRGRVDTEAFF. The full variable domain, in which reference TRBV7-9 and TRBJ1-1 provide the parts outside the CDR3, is DTGVSQNPRHKITKRGQNVTFRCDPISEHNRLYWYRQTLGQGPEFLTYFQNEAQLEKSRLLSDRFSAERPKGSFSTLEIQRTEQGDSAMYLCASSLDSRGRVDTEAFFGQGTRLTVV.

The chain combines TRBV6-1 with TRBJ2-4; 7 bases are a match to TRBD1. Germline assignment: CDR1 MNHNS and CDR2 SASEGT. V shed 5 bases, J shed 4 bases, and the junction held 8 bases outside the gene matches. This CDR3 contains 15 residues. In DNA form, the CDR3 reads TGTGCCAGCAGTATTTACTCGACAGGGAAAAACATTCAGTACTTC. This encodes CASSIYSTGKNIQYF.

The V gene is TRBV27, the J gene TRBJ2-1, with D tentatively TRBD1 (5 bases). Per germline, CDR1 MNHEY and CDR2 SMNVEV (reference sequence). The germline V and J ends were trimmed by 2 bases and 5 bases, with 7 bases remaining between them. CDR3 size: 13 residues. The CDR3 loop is CASSLGANNEQFF. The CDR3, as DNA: TGTGCCAGCAGTTTAGGGGCCAACAATGAGCAGTTCTTC.

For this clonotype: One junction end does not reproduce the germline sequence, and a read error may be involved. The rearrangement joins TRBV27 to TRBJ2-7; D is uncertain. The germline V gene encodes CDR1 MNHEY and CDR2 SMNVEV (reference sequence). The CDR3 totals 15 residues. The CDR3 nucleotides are TGTGCCAGAAGTTTCTACCCCCGGTCCGACTACGAGCAGTACTTC. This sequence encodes CARSFYPRSDYEQYF.

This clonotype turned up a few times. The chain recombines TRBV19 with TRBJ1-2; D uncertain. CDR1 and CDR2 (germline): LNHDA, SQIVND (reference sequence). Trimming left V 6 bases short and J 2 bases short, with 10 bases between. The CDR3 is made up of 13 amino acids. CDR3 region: CASSPSQNYGYTF. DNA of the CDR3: TGTGCCAGTAGCCCCTCACAGAACTATGGCTACACCTTC.

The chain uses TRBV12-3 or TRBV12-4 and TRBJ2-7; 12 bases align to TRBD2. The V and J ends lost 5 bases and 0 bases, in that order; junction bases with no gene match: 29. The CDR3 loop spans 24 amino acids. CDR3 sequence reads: CASSPAKGLAGGPSYSPSSYEQYF. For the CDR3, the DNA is TGTGCCAGCAGTCCGGCTAAAGGGCTAGCGGGAGGGCCTAGTTATTCCCCGAGCTCCTACGAGCAGTACTTC.

In DNA form, the CDR3 reads TGCGCCAGCAGCCAAGAGGGGACTTCCTACGAGCAGTACTTC. The encoded protein is CASSQEGTSYEQYF. The V gene is TRBV4-1, the J gene TRBJ2-7; D may be TRBD2 (6 bases). CDR1 is MGHRA, CDR2 YSYEKL, per germline. The CDR3 has 14 amino acids. V was shortened by 0 bases and J by 1 base, with 7 bases between the two germline ends.

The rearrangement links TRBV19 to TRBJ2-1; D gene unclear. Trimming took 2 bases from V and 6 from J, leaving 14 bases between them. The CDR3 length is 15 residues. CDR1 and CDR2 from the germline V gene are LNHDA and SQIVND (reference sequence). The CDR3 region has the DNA TGTGCCAGTAGTATAAGGGCTAGGGAACGCAATGAGCAGTTCTTC. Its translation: CASSIRARERNEQFF.

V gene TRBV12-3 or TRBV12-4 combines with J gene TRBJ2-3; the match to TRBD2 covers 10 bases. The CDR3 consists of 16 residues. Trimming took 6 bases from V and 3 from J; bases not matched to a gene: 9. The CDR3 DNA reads TGTGCCAGCAGATCCTTAGCGGGGGGCTTGACAGATACGCAGTATTTT. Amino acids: CASRSLAGGLTDTQYF.

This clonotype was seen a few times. This chain's CDR3 is CAASRRTGEETQYF. The CDR3 bases are TGTGCCGCCTCGAGGAGGACAGGGGAGGAGACCCAGTACTTC. This rearrangement joins TRBV7-6 to TRBJ2-5; 9 bases map to TRBD1. The CDR3 runs to 14 residues. Germline values: CDR1 SGHVS, CDR2 FNYEAQ. Trimming removed 11 bases from V and 5 bases from J; junction bases left unmatched: 12.

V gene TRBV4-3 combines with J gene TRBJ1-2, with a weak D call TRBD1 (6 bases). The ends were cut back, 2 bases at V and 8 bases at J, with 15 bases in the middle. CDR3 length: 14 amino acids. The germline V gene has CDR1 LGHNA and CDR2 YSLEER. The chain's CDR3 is CASSQSRGPLGYTF. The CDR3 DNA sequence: TGCGCCAGCAGCCAATCCAGGGGCCCCCTGGGCTACACCTTC.

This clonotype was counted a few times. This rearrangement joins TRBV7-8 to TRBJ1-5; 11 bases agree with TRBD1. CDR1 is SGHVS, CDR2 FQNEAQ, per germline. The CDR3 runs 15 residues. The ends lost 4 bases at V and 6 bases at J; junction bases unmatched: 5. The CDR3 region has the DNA TGTGCCAGCAGCTCCTGGACAGGGGGCGTTCAGCCCCAGCATTTT. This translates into CASSSWTGGVQPQHF.

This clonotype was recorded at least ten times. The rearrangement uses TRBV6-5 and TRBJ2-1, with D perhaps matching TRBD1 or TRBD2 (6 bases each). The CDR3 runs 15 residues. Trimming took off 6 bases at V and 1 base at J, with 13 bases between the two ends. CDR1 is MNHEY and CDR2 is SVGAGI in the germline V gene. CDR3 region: CASRAEGGSYNEQFF. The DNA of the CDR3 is TGTGCCAGCAGGGCCGAAGGGGGGTCCTACAATGAGCAGTTCTTC.

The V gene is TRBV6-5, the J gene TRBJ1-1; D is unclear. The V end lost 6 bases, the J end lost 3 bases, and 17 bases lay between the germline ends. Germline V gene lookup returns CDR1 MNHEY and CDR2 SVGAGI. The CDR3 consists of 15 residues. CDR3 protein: CASRDASVRDTEAFF. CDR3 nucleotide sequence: TGTGCCAGCAGAGATGCTTCGGTGAGGGACACTGAAGCTTTCTTT.

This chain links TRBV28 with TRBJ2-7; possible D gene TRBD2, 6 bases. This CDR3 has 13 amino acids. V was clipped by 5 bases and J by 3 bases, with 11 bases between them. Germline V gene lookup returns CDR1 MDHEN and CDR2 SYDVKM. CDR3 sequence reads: CASSGTGDYEQYF. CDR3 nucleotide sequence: TGTGCCAGCAGTGGGACGGGAGACTACGAGCAGTACTTC.